The present TCR beta chain was sequenced within a study of CD8+CD57+ T cells in acquired aplastic anemia (dated by TCRdb to between 2017 and 2018). Background on the whole study: On average, sorted CD4+ and CD8+ cells yielded around 3.4 ug of extracted DNA, with a range of about 0.19 to 30 ug. Healthy donor samples averaged roughly 9.8 million reads for CD4+ and around 12 million for CD8+ cells. General conclusions and limits of the study: CD8+ Simpson's diversity did not differ significantly between patients and healthy controls (P=0.060). Around 30 CD8+ CDR3 sequences were found in both patients and controls but appeared to be highly expressed in patients and within the immunodominant clones of the patients.

Profiling of TCR beta VDJ combinations and CDR3 sequences used genomic DNA as the template. TCR repertoire sequencing was run on an Illumina HiSeq 2000. For the original study's pipeline: Repertoires were assessed using TRBV/TRBJ rearrangement plots, CDR3 size and DJ length profiles, and Simpson's diversity index. The immunodominant clone was defined as the most abundant DNA sequence in deep sequencing data. CDR3 amino acid sequences were checked for sharing between subjects and were compared against published repertoires and the VDJdb database. TCRdb trimmed public reads at Q25 via fastp, called clones via MiXCR and kept in-frame beta chains. All rows with the same CDR3 protein become a single entry with the most common DNA and genes. TCRdb, rather than the study authors, made the V and J calls. The sample profile shows 100,000 to 150,000 distinct CDR3 sequences; more than 40% of them were found once. The top ten constitute about 2.7% of the sample.

Concerning this clonotype: Its antigen remains unidentified. Within one base of it there is no much larger clone, and no base qualities were kept.

In this study, sorted CD4+ and CD8+ T cells from the blood of healthy subjects and of severe aplastic anemia patients had their TCR repertoires deep-sequenced. Ficoll-Paque density gradient centrifugation was used to isolate peripheral blood mononuclear cells. Before DNA extraction, CD4+ and CD8+ T cells were sorted with FACS or magnetic beads. The junction shows trimming of 0 bases on V and 0 bases on J, plus 6 bases between the germline ends. Inclusive of the bounding cysteine and phenylalanine, the CDR3 is 14 residues long. Only CDR3 DNA remains: 42 bases, in frame from the first base. CDR1 and CDR2 are drawn from the germline V gene (reference sequence): LNHNV, YYDKDF.

What was sequenced was sorted CD4+, CD8+, or CD8+CD57+ T cells (not recorded which) from PBMCs. This chain joins TRBV15 to TRBJ2-7; no D segment can be confidently identified. This receptor was obtained from a human donor in good health, serving as a control. In nucleotide form, the sequence is TGTGCCACCAGCAGAGAAAGGGTCTCCTACGAGCAGTACTTC. Translation gives CATSRERVSYEQYF.